This T cell receptor (beta chain) was observed in a study of T cell responses to AZD1222 COVID-19 vaccine. Profiling relied on immunoSEQ multiplex PCR, and the TCRdb table lists in-frame clones only, not all of them. The table lists about 110,000 clones, about 88% of them singletons, with about 1.6% in the top ten. Germline CDR1 MNHEY, CDR2 SMNVEV (reference sequence). V lost 2 bases to trimming and J lost 6 bases, with 8 bases between them. There are 13 residues in the CDR3. The specimen was peripheral blood, collected on day 0 of AZD1222 vaccination. The chain combines TRBV27 with TRBJ2-1; D gene unclear. The sequence derives from an adult in good health. Here the CDR3 DNA reads TGTGCCAGCAGTTTACGAGGTGCCAATGAGCAGTTCTTC. Translated, it gives CASSLRGANEQFF.